The 20 T cell receptor beta chains in this list originate from one sample, sequenced in a study of early T cells in non-severe SARS-CoV-2 infection. MiXCR, run by TCRdb on the 5' RACE reads, gives a single entry per CDR3 protein. The top ten clones hold approximately 4% of a sample with about 71,000 distinct CDR3 sequences, 14% of them seen once. The sample consisted of whole blood, taken at baseline. The receptor source for this set is an adult who was a healthcare worker with PCR-confirmed SARS-CoV-2 infection or an uninfected control (not recorded which).

This clonotype was found a few times. The rearrangement joins TRBV2 to TRBJ2-5; 7 bases fit TRBD2. The J segment lost 4 bases and the V segment lost 8 bases, leaving 7 bases of the junction unmatched. Germline loops: CDR1 SNHLY, CDR2 FYNNEI. The CDR3 is made up of 13 amino acids. DNA of the CDR3: TGTGCCAGCCAAGGCGGGAGAGGAGAGACCCAGTACTTC. Encoded protein: CASQGGRGETQYF.

In this sample, this clonotype turned up many times. V gene TRBV28 combines with J gene TRBJ2-1, with D perhaps matching TRBD2 (6 bases). V lost 5 bases and J 4 bases, leaving 15 bases between the germline ends. The CDR3 runs 15 residues. Per germline, CDR1 MDHEN and CDR2 SYDVKM. CDR3 in amino acids: CASSPPAGLYNEQFF. CDR3 DNA sequence: TGTGCCAGCAGTCCGCCGGCGGGACTGTACAATGAGCAGTTCTTC.

This clonotype was detected a few times. The chain has TRBV12-3 or TRBV12-4 and TRBJ2-7, with D perhaps TRBD2 (5 bases). The CDR3 is made up of 12 amino acids. V gave up 5 bases and J gave up 3 bases, with 8 bases separating them. CDR3 in DNA: TGTGCCAGCAGTCCTGGACTCTACGAGCAGTACTTC. As protein: CASSPGLYEQYF.

The sample holds a few counts of this clonotype. The rearrangement links TRBV29-1 to TRBJ2-3, with 13 positions matching TRBD2. The CDR3 is made up of 18 amino acids. The V gene's germline CDR1 is SQVTM and CDR2 ANQGSEA. The ends lost 2 bases at V and 2 bases at J; junction bases unmatched: 10. Written as DNA, the CDR3 is TGCAGCGTTGAAAGGGGACTAGCGGGAAGTATAGCCACAGATACGCAGTATTTT. Amino acid sequence: CSVERGLAGSIATDTQYF.

This clonotype was recorded many times. The chain combines TRBV12-3 or TRBV12-4 with TRBJ2-1; 8 nucleotides line up with TRBD1. V trimming: 3 bases; J trimming: 5 bases; junction bases outside the gene matches: 0. This CDR3 spans 13 amino acids. CDR3: CASSLDRDNEQFF. The CDR3 nucleotides are TGTGCCAGCAGTTTGGACAGGGACAATGAGCAGTTCTTC.

This clonotype showed up many times. This sequence joins TRBV19 and TRBJ2-1; D is unclear. CDR1 and CDR2 from the germline V gene are LNHDA and SQIVND (reference sequence). Trimming stripped 2 bases from V and 4 bases from J, with 12 bases between. This CDR3 is 15 amino acids long. CDR3 amino acids: CASSISSGNYNEQFF. The CDR3 coding sequence is TGTGCCAGTAGTATATCCTCAGGAAATTACAATGAGCAGTTCTTC.

This clonotype appeared many times. The chain uses TRBV3-1 and TRBJ2-1; D is ambiguous. V lost 5 bases and J 8 bases, leaving 13 bases between the germline ends. Germline values: CDR1 LGHDT, CDR2 YNNKEL (reference sequence). The CDR3 is made up of 13 amino acids. This chain's CDR3 is CASSSQNRHEQFF. Here the CDR3 DNA reads TGTGCCAGCAGCTCCCAGAACCGTCATGAGCAGTTCTTC.

This chain links TRBV4-1 with TRBJ2-6; D gene uncertain. The V gene lost 5 bases and the J gene lost 0 bases, with 8 bases spanning the gap. The CDR3 extends over 15 amino acids. Germline values: CDR1 MGHRA, CDR2 YSYEKL. As DNA, the CDR3 is TGCGCCAGCAGCGGTCAGAGCTCTGGGGCCAACGTCCTGACTTTC. This gives the protein CASSGQSSGANVLTF.

There are a few counts of this clonotype. The V call is TRBV7-9, the J call TRBJ2-1; the D is unclear. V lost 5 bases to trimming and J lost 10 bases, with 18 bases between them. The CDR3 runs 14 residues. Germline V gene data show CDR1 as SEHNR and CDR2 as FQNEAQ (reference sequence). CDR3 loop: CASSNRAPEEEQFF. The CDR3 DNA sequence: TGTGCCAGCAGCAACCGGGCCCCCGAAGAGGAGCAGTTCTTC.

This clonotype has more than one count but fewer than ten. The CDR3 spells CASSLGSRRGEQFF. CDR3 in DNA: TGTGCCAGCAGTTTAGGCTCGCGACGTGGGGAGCAGTTCTTC. This rearrangement joins TRBV12-3 or TRBV12-4 to TRBJ2-1, with unresolved D. Trimming cost V 1 base and J 10 bases, with 14 bases left between them. The CDR3 runs to 14 residues.

The V and J genes are TRBV20-1 and TRBJ2-7, with D perhaps TRBD2 (5 bases). The V gene lost 4 bases and the J gene lost 7 bases, with 17 bases spanning the gap. The CDR3 is 13 amino acids. CDR1 and CDR2 from the germline V gene are DFQATT and SNEGSKA (reference sequence). The CDR3 bases are TGCAGTGCTACCGACTCCCGCGGGTCGGAGCAGTACTTC. Translating gives CSATDSRGSEQYF.

The chain uses TRBV5-1 and TRBJ2-2; 9 bases are shared with TRBD1. CDR3 length: 15 amino acids. The V gene end was trimmed by 7 bases and the J gene end by 5 bases; junction bases not matched to a gene: 9. The germline CDR1 and CDR2 sequences are SGHRS and YFSETQ. In DNA, the CDR3 is TGCGCCAGCCGACCGGGACAGGGCGATACCGGGGAGCTGTTTTTT. It translates to CASRPGQGDTGELFF.

The chain joins TRBV18 to TRBJ2-2; TRBD1 is a possible D gene (5 bases). Trimming cost V 8 bases and J 1 base, with 14 bases left between them. Germline V gene lookup returns CDR1 KGHSH and CDR2 LQKENI. The CDR3 length is 15 residues. Here the CDR3 DNA reads TGTGCCAGCGGCCCCCGGACACAGAACACCGGGGAGCTGTTTTTT. It specifies CASGPRTQNTGELFF.

The CDR3 protein is CSVEKHKIQETQYF. The CDR3 DNA sequence: TGCAGCGTTGAGAAACATAAGATTCAAGAGACCCAGTACTTC. The rearrangement joins TRBV29-1 to TRBJ2-5; no definite D call. The CDR3 loop spans 14 amino acids. The V and J ends lost 3 bases and 2 bases respectively, with 13 bases between them. Germline CDR1 is SQVTM and CDR2 is ANQGSEA. Together with reference TRBV29-1 and TRBJ2-5, the CDR3 gives the full variable domain: SAVISQKPSRDICQRGTSLTIQCQVDSQVTMMFWYRQQPGQSLTLIATANQGSEATYESGFVIDKFPISRPNLTFSTLTVSNMSPEDSSIYLCSVEKHKIQETQYFGPGTRLLVL.

J is TRBJ2-7 and V is TRBV2; 7 bases align to TRBD2. The CDR3 loop spans 12 amino acids. Losses at the gene ends were 6 bases for V and 5 bases for J; bases not matched to a gene: 4. Germline V CDR1 and CDR2: SNHLY, FYNNEI. CDR3 protein: CASSLTSNEQYF. As DNA, the CDR3 is TGTGCCAGCAGCCTGACTAGCAACGAGCAGTACTTC. Combining the CDR3 with reference TRBV2 and TRBJ2-7 gives the whole variable domain EPEVTQTPSHQVTQMGQEVILRCVPISNHLYFYWYRQILGQKVEFLVSFYNNEISEKSEIFDDQFSVERPDGSNFTLKIRSTKLEDSAMYFCASSLTSNEQYFGPGTRLTVT.

The V call is TRBV2, the J call TRBJ2-2; D gene uncertain. Trimming pared 6 bases from V and 1 base from J, leaving 9 bases between. Germline CDR1 and CDR2: SNHLY and FYNNEI. The CDR3 has 14 amino acids. The CDR3 DNA sequence: TGTGCCAGCAGGACCAGTGAGAACACCGGGGAGCTGTTTTTT. This encodes CASRTSENTGELFF.

The chain carries TRBV13 and TRBJ2-3, with a tentative D call TRBD1 (5 bases). The length of the CDR3 is 15 residues. CDR1 is PRHDT, CDR2 FYEKMQ, per germline (reference sequence). Trimming pared 2 bases from V and 3 bases from J, leaving 12 bases between. CDR3 DNA: TGTGCCAGCAGCTTAAGGGGCAACCCAACAGATACGCAGTATTTT. Translation: CASSLRGNPTDTQYF.

This clonotype was observed at least ten times. The genes are TRBV20-1 and TRBJ2-6, with D possibly being TRBD1 (6 bases). The CDR3 is 16 residues long. CDR1 and CDR2 (germline): DFQATT, SNEGSKA (reference sequence). V lost 6 bases, J lost 0 bases, and 15 bases lay in between. CDR3 nucleotide sequence: TGCAGTGCAATTATGACAGGACTCTCTGGGGCCAACGTCCTGACTTTC. The encoded protein is CSAIMTGLSGANVLTF.

This clonotype was seen more than once but under ten times. This chain joins TRBV12-3 or TRBV12-4 and TRBJ1-2, with a weak D call TRBD1 (6 bases). Trimming left V 6 bases short and J 0 bases short, with 8 bases between. This CDR3 has 13 residues. The CDR3 reads CASSNRANYGYTF. CDR3 DNA: TGTGCCAGCAGCAACAGGGCTAACTATGGCTACACCTTC.

The V gene is TRBV7-3, the J gene TRBJ1-1; unclear D gene. The V and J ends lost 1 base and 5 bases respectively, with 17 bases between them. Germline CDR1 and CDR2: SGHTA and FQGTGA. The CDR3 runs to 16 residues. CDR3 residues: CASSLMIRVAGTEAFF. As DNA, the CDR3 is TGTGCCAGCAGCTTAATGATAAGGGTGGCCGGGACTGAAGCTTTCTTT.